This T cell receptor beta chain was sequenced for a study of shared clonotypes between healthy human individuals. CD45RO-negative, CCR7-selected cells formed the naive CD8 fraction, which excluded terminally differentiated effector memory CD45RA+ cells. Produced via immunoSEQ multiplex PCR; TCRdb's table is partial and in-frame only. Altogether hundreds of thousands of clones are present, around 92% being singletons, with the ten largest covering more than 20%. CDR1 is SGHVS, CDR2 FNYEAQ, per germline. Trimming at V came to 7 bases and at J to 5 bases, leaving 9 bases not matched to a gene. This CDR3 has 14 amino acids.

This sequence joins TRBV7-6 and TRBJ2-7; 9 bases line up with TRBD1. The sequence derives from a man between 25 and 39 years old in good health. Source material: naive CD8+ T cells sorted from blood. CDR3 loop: CASTQTGGIDEQYF. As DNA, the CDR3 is TGTGCCAGCACCCAGACAGGGGGGATAGACGAGCAGTACTTC.